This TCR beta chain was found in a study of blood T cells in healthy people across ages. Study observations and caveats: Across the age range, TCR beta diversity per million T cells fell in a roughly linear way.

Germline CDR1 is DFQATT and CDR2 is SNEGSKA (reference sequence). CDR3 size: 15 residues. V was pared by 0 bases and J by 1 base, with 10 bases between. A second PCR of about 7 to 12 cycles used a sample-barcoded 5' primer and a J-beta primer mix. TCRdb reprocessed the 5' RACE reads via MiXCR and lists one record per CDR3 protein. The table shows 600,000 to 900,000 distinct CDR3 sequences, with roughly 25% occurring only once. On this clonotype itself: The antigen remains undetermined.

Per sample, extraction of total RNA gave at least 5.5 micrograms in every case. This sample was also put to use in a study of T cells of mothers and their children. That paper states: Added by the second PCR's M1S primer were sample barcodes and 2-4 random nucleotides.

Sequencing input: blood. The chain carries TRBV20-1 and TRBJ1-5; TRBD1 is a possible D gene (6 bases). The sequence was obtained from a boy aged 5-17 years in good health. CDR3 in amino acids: CSARDGGLSNQPQHF. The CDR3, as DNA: TGCAGTGCTAGAGATGGGGGGCTGAGCAATCAGCCCCAGCATTTT.